Included here is one T cell receptor beta chain sequence, with context. The record originates from a study of Ad26.COV2.S vaccination and SARS-CoV-2 variants. Data came from immunoSEQ multiplex PCR; TCRdb stores just in-frame clones and leaves some out. The sample has about 350,000 clones; 88% are singletons. Treatment described: 15 to 20 received Ad26.COV2.S at low or high dose, single or two shots; about 5 received placebo; per-sample allocation not given. It was on day 63 after the first vaccine or placebo injection that samples were taken. Germline trimming cut 5 bases from V and 2 bases from J; bases unmatched to any gene: 9. In germline, CDR1 is SGHAT, CDR2 FQNNGV. The CDR3 is made up of 17 amino acids.

This clonotype was obtained from a person between 18 and 59 years old who received the Ad26.COV2.S COVID-19 vaccine or a placebo. The chain uses TRBV11-2 and TRBJ2-7; 13 bases map to TRBD2. Sequenced here: peripheral blood, sampled in a trial of Ad26.COV2.S vaccine versus placebo. The DNA for the CDR3 is TGTGCCAGCAGCCAGACTAGCGGGGGGATTCAGACCTACGAGCAGTACTTC. Its translation: CASSQTSGGIQTYEQYF.